This TCR beta chain was profiled in a study of blood T cell repertoires in COVID-19. Overall study context: COVID-19 samples, acute and convalescent, were from the United States, Italy and Spain. Sources were T cells, B-cell-depleted T cells, or PBMCs; the material itself was cDNA or gDNA.

This clone occurred a few times. In the authors' workflow: Amplification of reference gene primers provided the estimated nucleated cell counts. Libraries were prepared by immunoSEQ multiplex PCR; TCRdb keeps only in-frame clonotypes and omits some of them. The V and J calls and the clone size are those of that table, but D and trimming were determined from the DNA. In the table there are 70,000 to 95,000 clones, over 80% of which are singletons. V was trimmed by 5 bases and J by 0 bases, leaving 7 bases between them. The germline gives CDR1 MGHDK, CDR2 SYGVNS. The CDR3 is 13 residues long. The specimen was peripheral blood. This receptor was obtained from a woman aged 55-69 years with active COVID-19. The chain has TRBV25-1 and TRBJ1-2; D not resolved. Written as DNA, the CDR3 is TGTGCCAGCAGTACTAGAGCTAACTATGGCTACACCTTC. Protein product: CASSTRANYGYTF.